This T cell receptor (beta chain) was captured by sequencing in a study of T-cell reconstitution after alpha-beta-depleted transplantation in children. A TCRbeta library incorporating unique molecular identifiers was prepared. A single record per CDR3 protein comes from TCRdb applying MiXCR to the PCR reads. This sample has hundreds of thousands of distinct CDR3 sequences; roughly 14% occur once, and the top ten carry roughly 0.84%. V was clipped by 1 base and J by 11 bases, with 21 bases between them. Germline lookup yields CDR1 SGHTA and CDR2 FQGNSA. This CDR3 region has 16 residues. This clonotype was detected only a few times.

This rearrangement joins TRBV7-2 to TRBJ2-1; a possible D gene is TRBD1 (6 bases). Sequences were derived from PBMCs, sampled before TCRalphabeta/CD19-depleted stem cell transplant. This TCR was recovered from a girl aged 2-15 years with congenital amegakaryocytic thrombocytopenia, due to receive a stem cell transplant. CDR3 sequence: CASSLERGTSRVKQFF. The CDR3 DNA reads TGTGCCAGCAGCTTAGAAAGGGGGACAAGCCGAGTCAAGCAGTTCTTC.